The 12 T cell receptor beta chains below were found in one sample sequenced in a study of CXCR3-negative and CXCR3-positive naive CD8 T cells. The libraries of TRB cDNA were constructed through 5' RACE using UMI labels. TCRdb re-called the 5' RACE reads; one entry per CDR3 protein, DNA not given. This sample's table has about 41,000 distinct CDR3 sequences. The sample was naive CXCR3- CD8+ T cells from blood. Subset noted: CD45RO-CCR7+CD27+CD95- naive CD8+ T cells lacking CXCR3 (TNR3-). These receptors came from a human donor in good health. Some clones in this sample may be carry-over from other donors' samples.

V gene TRBV19 combines with J gene TRBJ2-6; as DNA is missing, the TRBD2 call by TCRdb cannot be tested. Germline V gene data show CDR1 as LNHDA and CDR2 as SQIVND (reference sequence). The CDR3 loop spans 18 amino acids. The CDR3 protein is CASSISGGLASGANVLTF.

V gene TRBV29-1 combines with J gene TRBJ2-3; TCRdb's assignment of TRBD1 cannot be checked, as there is no DNA. The CDR3 has 14 residues. CDR1 is SQVTM and CDR2 is ANQGSEA in the germline V gene. This CDR3 is CSVSLGQYTDTQYF.

The chain joins TRBV20-1 to TRBJ2-1; TCRdb designates TRBD2, a call that cannot be tested without DNA. The CDR3 is made up of 12 amino acids. The germline V gene encodes CDR1 DFQATT and CDR2 SNEGSKA (reference sequence). The CDR3 reads CSAGLAGDEQFF.

The chain joins TRBV6-5 to TRBJ2-2; TCRdb proposes TRBD2, but this gene call is untestable without DNA. This CDR3 spans 13 amino acids. Germline-derived CDR1 and CDR2 are MNHEY and SVGAGI. The CDR3 loop is CASMDYYTGELFF.

The chain joins TRBV5-1 to TRBJ2-7; TCRdb names TRBD1, which stays unverified in the absence of DNA. This CDR3 spans 14 amino acids. The V gene's germline CDR1 is SGHRS and CDR2 YFSETQ. The CDR3 loop reads CASSWTGTGGEQYF. The variable domain in full, completed from reference TRBV5-1 and TRBJ2-7, reads KAGVTQTPRYLIKTRGQQVTLSCSPISGHRSVSWYQQTPGQGLQFLFEYFSETQRNKGNFPGRFSGRQFSNSRSEMNVSTLELGDSALYLCASSWTGTGGEQYFGPGTRLTVT.

The V call is TRBV21-1, the J call TRBJ1-1. TRBV21-1 is shown as a pseudogene. This CDR3 is 14 amino acids long. The CDR3 loop reads CASSPTFSGTEAFF.

The CDR3 loop is CASSATGTGYGYTF. V and J are TRBV7-8 and TRBJ1-2; the D call from TCRdb, TRBD1, cannot be confirmed without DNA. Germline V gives CDR1 SGHVS, CDR2 FQNEAQ. The CDR3 contains 14 residues.

The chain's CDR3 is CASSPPRGGNTIYF. The chain joins TRBV7-9 to TRBJ1-3. CDR3 size: 14 residues. Germline CDR1 reads SEHNR; CDR2 reads FQNEAQ (reference sequence).

V gene TRBV3-1 combines with J gene TRBJ2-3. The CDR3 spans 14 residues. The germline gives CDR1 LGHDT, CDR2 YNNKEL (reference sequence). CDR3 protein: CASSQMAESDTQYF.

The chain links TRBV7-9 to TRBJ1-3. Germline lookup yields CDR1 SEHNR and CDR2 FQNEAQ (reference sequence). This CDR3 is built from 13 residues. The CDR3 sequence is CAPHGLAGNTIYF.

The chain employs TRBV7-9 and TRBJ2-1; TCRdb's D call of TRBD1 is untestable without DNA. The CDR3 contains 16 residues. CDR1 and CDR2 (germline): SEHNR, FQNEAQ (reference sequence). CDR3 sequence reads: CASSLMTSLLIDEQFF. The complete variable domain, with remaining parts taken from reference TRBV7-9 and TRBJ2-1, reads DTGVSQNPRHKITKRGQNVTFRCDPISEHNRLYWYRQTLGQGPEFLTYFQNEAQLEKSRLLSDRFSAERPKGSFSTLEIQRTEQGDSAMYLCASSLMTSLLIDEQFFGPGTRLTVL.

The chain recombines TRBV2 with TRBJ2-1; TCRdb calls TRBD2, which cannot be checked without DNA. Per the germline V gene, CDR1 is SNHLY and CDR2 is FYNNEI. This CDR3 comprises 15 residues. CDR3 loop: CASRPLAGGINEQFF.